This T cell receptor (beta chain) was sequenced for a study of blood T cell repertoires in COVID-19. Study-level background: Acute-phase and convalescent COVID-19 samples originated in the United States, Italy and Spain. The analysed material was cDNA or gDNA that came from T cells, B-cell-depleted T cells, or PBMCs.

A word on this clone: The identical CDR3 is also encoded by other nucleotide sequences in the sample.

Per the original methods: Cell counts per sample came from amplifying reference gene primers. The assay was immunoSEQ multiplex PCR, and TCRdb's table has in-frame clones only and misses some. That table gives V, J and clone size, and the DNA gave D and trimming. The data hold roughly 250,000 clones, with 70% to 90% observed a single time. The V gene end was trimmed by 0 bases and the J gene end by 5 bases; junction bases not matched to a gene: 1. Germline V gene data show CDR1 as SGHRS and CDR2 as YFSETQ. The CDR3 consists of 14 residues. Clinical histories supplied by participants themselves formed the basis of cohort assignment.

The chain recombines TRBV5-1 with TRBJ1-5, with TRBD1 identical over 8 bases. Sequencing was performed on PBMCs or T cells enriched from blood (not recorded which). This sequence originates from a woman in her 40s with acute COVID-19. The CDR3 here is CASSLAGGDQPQHF. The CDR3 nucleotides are TGCGCCAGCAGCTTGGCAGGGGGCGATCAGCCCCAGCATTTT.